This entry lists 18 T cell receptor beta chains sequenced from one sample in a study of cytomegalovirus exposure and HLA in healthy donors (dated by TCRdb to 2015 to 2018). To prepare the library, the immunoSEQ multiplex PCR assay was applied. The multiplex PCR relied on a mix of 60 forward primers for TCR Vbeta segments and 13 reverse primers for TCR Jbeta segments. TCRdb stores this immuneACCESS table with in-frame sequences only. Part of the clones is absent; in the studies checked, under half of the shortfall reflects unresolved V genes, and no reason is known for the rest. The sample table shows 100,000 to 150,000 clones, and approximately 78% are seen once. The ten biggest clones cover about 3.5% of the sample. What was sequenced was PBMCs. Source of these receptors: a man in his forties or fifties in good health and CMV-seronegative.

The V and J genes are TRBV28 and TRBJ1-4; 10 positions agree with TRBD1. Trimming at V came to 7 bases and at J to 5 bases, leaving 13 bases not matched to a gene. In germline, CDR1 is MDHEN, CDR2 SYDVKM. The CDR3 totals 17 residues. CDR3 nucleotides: TGTGCCAGCACCGTAAATACACCGGGACAGGGGAATGAAAAACTGTTTTTT. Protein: CASTVNTPGQGNEKLFF.

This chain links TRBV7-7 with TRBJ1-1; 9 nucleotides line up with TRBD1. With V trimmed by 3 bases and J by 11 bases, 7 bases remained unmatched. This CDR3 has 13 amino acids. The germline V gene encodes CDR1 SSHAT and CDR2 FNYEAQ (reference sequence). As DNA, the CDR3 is TGTGCCAGCAGCTTGACAGGGGGATCGAAGGCTTTCTTT. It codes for CASSLTGGSKAFF.

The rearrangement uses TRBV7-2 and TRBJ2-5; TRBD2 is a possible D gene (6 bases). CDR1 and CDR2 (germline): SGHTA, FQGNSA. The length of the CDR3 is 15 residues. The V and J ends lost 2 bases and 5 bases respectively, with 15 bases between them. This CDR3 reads CASSLRRLGVETQYF. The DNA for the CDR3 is TGTGCCAGCAGCTTACGCCGACTAGGAGTTGAGACCCAGTACTTC.

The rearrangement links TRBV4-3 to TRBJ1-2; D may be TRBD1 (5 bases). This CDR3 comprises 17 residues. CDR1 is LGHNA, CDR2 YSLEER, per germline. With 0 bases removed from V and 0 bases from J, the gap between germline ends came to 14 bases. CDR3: CASSQDRQGGSNYGYTF. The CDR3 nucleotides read TGCGCCAGCAGCCAAGACCGGCAGGGCGGCTCTAACTATGGCTACACCTTC.

The CDR3 region has the DNA TGTGCCAGTAGTTCCGTAGCTACAGGGTACACAGATACGCAGTATTTT. Translated, it gives CASSSVATGYTDTQYF. The chain uses TRBV19 and TRBJ2-3, with D tentatively TRBD1 (6 bases). Looked up from germline, CDR1 is LNHDA and CDR2 is SQIVND (reference sequence). The CDR3 runs 16 residues. V was cut by 5 bases and J by 2 bases, with 17 bases left in between.

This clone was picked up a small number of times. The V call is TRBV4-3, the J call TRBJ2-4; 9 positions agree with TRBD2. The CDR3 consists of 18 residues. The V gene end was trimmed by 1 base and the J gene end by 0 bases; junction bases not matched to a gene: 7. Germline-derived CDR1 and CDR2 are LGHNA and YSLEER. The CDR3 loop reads CASSQGLIAGVAKNIQYF. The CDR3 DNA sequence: TGCGCCAGCAGCCAAGGCTTAATAGCGGGGGTAGCCAAAAACATTCAGTACTTC.

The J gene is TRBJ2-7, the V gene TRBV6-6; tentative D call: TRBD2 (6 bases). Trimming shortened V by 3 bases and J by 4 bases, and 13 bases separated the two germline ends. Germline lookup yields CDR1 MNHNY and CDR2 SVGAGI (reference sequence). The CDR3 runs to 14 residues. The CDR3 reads CASSYSSGLYEQYF. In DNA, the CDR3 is TGTGCCAGCAGTTATTCCAGCGGGCTTTACGAGCAGTACTTC.

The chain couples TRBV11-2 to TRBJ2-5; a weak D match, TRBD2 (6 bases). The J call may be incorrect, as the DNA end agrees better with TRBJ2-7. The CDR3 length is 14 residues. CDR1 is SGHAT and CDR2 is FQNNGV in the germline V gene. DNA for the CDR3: TGTGCCAGCAGGGGCTGGGAGGAATCCTACGAGCAGTACTTC. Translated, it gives CASRGWEESYEQYF.

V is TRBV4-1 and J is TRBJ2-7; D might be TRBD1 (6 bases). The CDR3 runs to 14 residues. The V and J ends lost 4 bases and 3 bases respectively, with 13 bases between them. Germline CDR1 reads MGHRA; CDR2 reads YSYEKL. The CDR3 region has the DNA TGCGCCAGCAGCCCAGGGGCCAGGGGCTACGAGCAGTACTTC. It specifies CASSPGARGYEQYF.

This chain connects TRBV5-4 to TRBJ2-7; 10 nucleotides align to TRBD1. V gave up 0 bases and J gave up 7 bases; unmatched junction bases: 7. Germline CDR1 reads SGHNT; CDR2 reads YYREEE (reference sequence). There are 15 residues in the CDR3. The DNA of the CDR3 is TGTGCCAGCAGCTTGGGGGACAGGGGTTTCCTGGAGCAGTACTTC. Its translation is CASSLGDRGFLEQYF.

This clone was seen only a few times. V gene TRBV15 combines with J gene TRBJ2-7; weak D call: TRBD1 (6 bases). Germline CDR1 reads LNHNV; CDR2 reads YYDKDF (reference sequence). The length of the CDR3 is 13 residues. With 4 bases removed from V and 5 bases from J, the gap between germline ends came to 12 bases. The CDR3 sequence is CATSIDRINEQYF. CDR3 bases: TGTGCCACCAGCATTGACAGGATCAACGAGCAGTACTTC.

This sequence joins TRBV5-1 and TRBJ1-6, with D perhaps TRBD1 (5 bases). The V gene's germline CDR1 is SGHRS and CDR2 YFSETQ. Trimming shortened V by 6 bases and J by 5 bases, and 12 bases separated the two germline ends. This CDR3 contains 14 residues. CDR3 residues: CASKELGDNSPLHF. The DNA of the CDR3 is TGCGCCAGCAAGGAGCTAGGGGATAATTCACCCCTCCACTTT.

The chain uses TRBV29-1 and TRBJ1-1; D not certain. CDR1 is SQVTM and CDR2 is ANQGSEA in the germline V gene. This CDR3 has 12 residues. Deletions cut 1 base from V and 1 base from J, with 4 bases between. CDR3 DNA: TGCAGCGTTGAAGTACAGAACACTGAAGCTTTCTTT. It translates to CSVEVQNTEAFF.

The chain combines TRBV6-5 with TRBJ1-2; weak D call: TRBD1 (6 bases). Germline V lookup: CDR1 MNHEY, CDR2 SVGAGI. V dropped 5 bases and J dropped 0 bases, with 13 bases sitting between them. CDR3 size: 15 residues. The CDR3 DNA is TGTGCCAGCAGTCCGGAGGACAGAGCTAACTATGGCTACACCTTC. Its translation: CASSPEDRANYGYTF.

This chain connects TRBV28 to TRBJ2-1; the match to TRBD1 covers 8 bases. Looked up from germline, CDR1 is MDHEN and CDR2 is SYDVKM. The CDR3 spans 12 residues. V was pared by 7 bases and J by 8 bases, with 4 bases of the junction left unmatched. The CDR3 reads CASMRTGHEQFF. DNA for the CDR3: TGTGCCAGCATGAGGACAGGGCATGAGCAGTTCTTC.

CDR3 protein: CASSQVTDYGYTF. CDR3 in DNA: TGCGCCAGCAGCCAAGTGACAGACTATGGCTACACCTTC. The chain recombines TRBV4-1 with TRBJ1-2; a weak D match, TRBD1 (5 bases). V lost 1 base to trimming and J lost 3 bases, with 6 bases between them. CDR1 is MGHRA and CDR2 is YSYEKL in the germline V gene. The CDR3 has 13 amino acids.

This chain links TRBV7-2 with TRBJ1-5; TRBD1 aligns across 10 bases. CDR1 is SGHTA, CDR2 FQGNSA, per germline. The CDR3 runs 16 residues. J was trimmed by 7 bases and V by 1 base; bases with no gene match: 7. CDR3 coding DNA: TGTGCCAGCAGCTTAGTCCTGGGACAGGGGAACCAGCCCCAGCATTTT. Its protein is CASSLVLGQGNQPQHF. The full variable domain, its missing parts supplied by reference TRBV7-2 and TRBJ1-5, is GAGVSQSPSNKVTEKGKDVELRCDPISGHTALYWYRQSLGQGLEFLIYFQGNSAPDKSGLPSDRFSAERTGGSVSTLTIQRTQQEDSAVYLCASSLVLGQGNQPQHFGDGTRLSIL.

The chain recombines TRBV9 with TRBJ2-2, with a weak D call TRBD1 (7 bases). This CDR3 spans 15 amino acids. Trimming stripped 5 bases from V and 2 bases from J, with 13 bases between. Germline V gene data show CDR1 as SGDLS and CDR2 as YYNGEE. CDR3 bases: TGTGCCAGCAGGTTAGGAGGGGGCAACACCGGGGAGCTGTTTTTT. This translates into CASRLGGGNTGELFF.